The rows below give T cell receptor beta chains drawn from one sample of a study of cytomegalovirus exposure and HLA in healthy donors. The data were produced by immunoSEQ multiplex PCR, yet TCRdb's version contains in-frame clones alone and is incomplete. The profile shows some 90,000 clones, roughly 96% of them singletons. The sequenced material came from PBMCs. The receptors come from a man aged 18 to 30 in good health and CMV-seronegative. The CDR3 runs from the conserved cysteine through the conserved F or W. The D gene is left open where the match is weak. Part of the rows lack a size; the others show once, few, many or a class for expanded clones.

TRBD2 NA TRBJ2-7 TRBV4-1 TGCGCCAGCAGCCAAGATTGGCTAGCGGATTACGAGCAGTACTTC CASSQDWLADYEQYF
TRBD2 NA TRBJ2-7 TRBV28 TGTGCCAGCACCCCTAGCGGGATCTATTTCTACGAGCAGTACTTC CASTPSGIYFYEQYF
TRBD1 NA TRBJ1-1 TRBV18 TGTGCCAGCTCACGACAGGGGACGGAAGCTTTCTTT CASSRQGTEAFF
NA NA TRBJ2-5 TRBV4-1 TGCGCCAGCAGCCAACCGACTAGTAGCGAGACCCAGTACTTC CASSQPTSSETQYF
TRBD2 NA TRBJ2-1 TRBV27 TGTGCCAGCAGTCTTTCGAGCGGGAATTCCTACAATGAGCAGTTCTTC CASSLSSGNSYNEQFF
NA once TRBJ2-1 TRBV7-9 TGTGCCAGCAGCTTAGCACTAGGAACCTACAATGAGCAGTTCTTC CASSLALGTYNEQFF
NA once TRBJ2-5 TRBV2 TGTGCCAGCAGCCGCGGTGGAGGGCAAGAGACCCAGTACTTC CASSRGGGQETQYF
NA NA TRBJ2-1 TRBV7-9 TGTGCCAGCAGCTTAGGGAAACAGGGTCTGTTCTTC CASSLGKQGLFF
NA NA TRBJ2-7 TRBV2 TGCGCGACAGGATTTCTAGCCTACGAGCAGTACTTC CATGFLAYEQYF
NA few TRBJ1-5 TRBV19 TGTGCCAGTAGTACGGGAGTTACGGGCAATCAGCCCCAGCATTTT CASSTGVTGNQPQHF
TRBD1 NA TRBJ2-6 TRBV7-2 TGTGCCAGCAGCCCGGACAGGGCTGGGGCCAACGTCCTGACTTTC CASSPDRAGANVLTF
TRBD2 NA TRBJ2-5 TRBV11-3 TGTGCCAGCAGCTTAGGAGTCCGGGAGGATGGGGAGACCCAGTACTTC CASSLGVREDGETQYF
TRBD1 NA TRBJ1-2 TRBV5-4 TGTGCCAGCAGTTTGGGGACAGGCAACTATGGCTACACCTTC CASSLGTGNYGYTF
TRBD1 NA TRBJ1-1 TRBV28 TGTGCCAGCAGTTTAAGTGGGACAGTGAACACTGAAGCTTTCTTT CASSLSGTVNTEAFF